Sequencing of this T cell receptor (beta chain) was carried out in a study of T cells in Graves' hyperthyroidism and ophthalmopathy. This clonotype showed up many times. Amplification yielded TCR beta CDR3 regions, with RNA transcripts as the source. A first-round RT-PCR of the TCR CDR3 used the HTBI primer set. TCRdb reprocessed the multiplex PCR reads with MiXCR, giving one entry per CDR3 protein. The sample records hundreds of thousands of distinct CDR3 sequences, around 22% being singletons. The CDR3 sequence is 17 residues long. Deletions cut 0 bases from V and 2 bases from J, with 16 bases between. Germline values: CDR1 LGHNA, CDR2 YSLEER.

Sequenced sample: blood. This sequence was found in a woman younger than 45 with Graves' ophthalmopathy. The gene calls are TRBV4-3 and TRBJ2-5, with D perhaps matching TRBD1 (5 bases). The DNA of the CDR3 is TGCGCCAGCAGCCAAGATCGGTGGGGCGCCGGGCAAGAGACCCAGTACTTC. This sequence encodes CASSQDRWGAGQETQYF.